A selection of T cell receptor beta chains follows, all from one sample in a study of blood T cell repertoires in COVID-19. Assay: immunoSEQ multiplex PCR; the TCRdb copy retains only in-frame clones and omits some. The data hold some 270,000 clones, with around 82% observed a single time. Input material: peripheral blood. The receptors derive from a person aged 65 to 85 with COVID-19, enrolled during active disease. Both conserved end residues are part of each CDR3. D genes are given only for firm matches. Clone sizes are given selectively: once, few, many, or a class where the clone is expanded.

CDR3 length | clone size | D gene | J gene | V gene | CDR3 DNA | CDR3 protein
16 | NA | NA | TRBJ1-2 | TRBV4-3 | TGCGCCAGCAGCCAAGAGTGGCAAAGGACACCCTATGGCTACACCTTC | CASSQEWQRTPYGYTF
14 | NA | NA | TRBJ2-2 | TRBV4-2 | TGTGCCAGCAGCCAAACGGCGGGCACCGGGGAGCTGTTTTTT | CASSQTAGTGELFF
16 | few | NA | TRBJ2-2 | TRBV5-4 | TGTGCCAGCAGCGGCCGTCCAGGGCGTGACACCGGGGAGCTGTTTTTT | CASSGRPGRDTGELFF
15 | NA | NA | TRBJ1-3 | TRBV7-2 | TGTGCCAGCAGCTTACGTGAGAGCTCTGGAAACACCATATATTTT | CASSLRESSGNTIYF
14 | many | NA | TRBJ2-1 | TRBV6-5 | TGTGCCAGCAGTTCTCGGAGCTCCTACAATGAGCAGTTCTTC | CASSSRSSYNEQFF
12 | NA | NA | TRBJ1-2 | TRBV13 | TGTGCCAGCAGCTTAGGCAGCTATGGCTACACCTTC | CASSLGSYGYTF
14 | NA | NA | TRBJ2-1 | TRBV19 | TGTGCCAGTAGTATAGCCAGGGGTATGAATGAGCAGTTCTTC | CASSIARGMNEQFF
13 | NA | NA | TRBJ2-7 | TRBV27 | TGTGCCAGCAGTACCCCCCAACTTGGCGAGCAGTACTTC | CASSTPQLGEQYF
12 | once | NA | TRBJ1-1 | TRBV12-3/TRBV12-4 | TGTGCCAGCAGTATCCGAGACACTGAAGCTTTCTTT | CASSIRDTEAFF
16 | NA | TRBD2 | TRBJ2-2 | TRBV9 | TGTGCCAGCAGCGACCCCCGGGACTATAACACCGGGGAGCTGTTTTTT | CASSDPRDYNTGELFF
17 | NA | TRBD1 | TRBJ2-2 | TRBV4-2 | TGTGCCAGCAGCCAATCCATAGGACAGGGACGGTCCGGGGAGCTGTTTTTT | CASSQSIGQGRSGELFF
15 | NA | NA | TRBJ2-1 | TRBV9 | TGTGCCAGCAGCGTACGTCTACAGGAATACAATGAGCAGTTCTTC | CASSVRLQEYNEQFF
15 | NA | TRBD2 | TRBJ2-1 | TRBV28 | TGTGCCAGCAGAAGTAGCGGGGGGAAATACAATGAGCAGTTCTTC | CASRSSGGKYNEQFF